The 23 T cell receptor beta chains reported below all come from one sample, sequenced in a study of T cells in Graves' hyperthyroidism and ophthalmopathy. The TCR beta CDR3 regions underwent amplification using RNA transcripts as the source. Carried out on the TCR CDR3, a first-round RT-PCR used the HTBI primer set. TCRdb used MiXCR to reprocess the multiplex PCR reads, holding one entry per CDR3 protein. This table has roughly 300,000 distinct CDR3 sequences, around a sixth appearing once. Sequencing used blood. The origin of the receptors is a woman aged 50 to 60 with Graves' hyperthyroidism.

The rearrangement joins TRBV28 to TRBJ1-2; a weak D match, TRBD1 (5 bases). V lost 10 bases, J lost 0 bases, and 9 bases lay in between. The CDR3 sequence is 12 residues long. CDR1 MDHEN and CDR2 SYDVKM come from the germline V gene. In DNA, the CDR3 is TGTGCCACCAGACAGACTAACTATGGCTACACCTTC. Translating it yields CATRQTNYGYTF.

This chain connects TRBV20-1 to TRBJ2-3; D perhaps matches TRBD2 (6 bases). The CDR3 contains 14 residues. V was cut by 6 bases and J by 4 bases, with 17 bases left in between. Germline values: CDR1 DFQATT, CDR2 SNEGSKA (reference sequence). The CDR3 DNA is TGCAGTGCCCGGGGCGGGATTGTTGCAGATACGCAGTATTTT. Amino acid sequence: CSARGGIVADTQYF.

This clonotype has a handful of counts. The V gene is TRBV9, the J gene TRBJ2-3, with D unclear. V lost 2 bases, J lost 3 bases, and 7 bases lay in between. Germline V gene data show CDR1 as SGDLS and CDR2 as YYNGEE. CDR3 size: 13 residues. The CDR3 loop is CASSVRLTDTQYF. The CDR3 region has the DNA TGTGCCAGCAGCGTCCGACTGACAGATACGCAGTATTTT.

The chain links TRBV18 to TRBJ1-1, with D possibly being TRBD1 (5 bases). V lost 8 bases to trimming and J lost 4 bases, with 14 bases between them. Germline CDR1 and CDR2: KGHSH and LQKENI. The CDR3 extends over 13 amino acids. CDR3 in DNA: TGTGCCAGCACCGGGACGCTTGGCACTGAAGCTTTCTTT. Protein: CASTGTLGTEAFF.

The chain employs TRBV7-9 and TRBJ1-2, with D maybe TRBD1 (6 bases). V lost 5 bases and J 8 bases, leaving 21 bases between the germline ends. CDR3 length: 15 amino acids. Looked up from germline, CDR1 is SEHNR and CDR2 is FQNEAQ (reference sequence). The CDR3 DNA sequence: TGTGCCAGCAGCGAGACCCAACAGGGAAGTAAGGGCTACACCTTC. Amino acids: CASSETQQGSKGYTF. Looking up the rest from reference TRBV7-9 and TRBJ1-2 gives the full variable domain: DTGVSQNPRHKITKRGQNVTFRCDPISEHNRLYWYRQTLGQGPEFLTYFQNEAQLEKSRLLSDRFSAERPKGSFSTLEIQRTEQGDSAMYLCASSETQQGSKGYTFGSGTRLTVV.

The rearrangement uses TRBV9 and TRBJ2-1; D gene uncertain. Germline lookup yields CDR1 SGDLS and CDR2 YYNGEE. The V and J ends lost 0 bases and 8 bases respectively, with 9 bases between them. There are 13 residues in the CDR3. CDR3 sequence reads: CASSVADGYEQFF. The CDR3 bases are TGTGCCAGCAGCGTAGCGGATGGATATGAGCAGTTCTTC.

This clonotype was observed a handful of times. The CDR3 sequence is CASSFLEGPMDEQFF. The CDR3 DNA follows: TGTGCCAGCAGTTTCCTCGAGGGGCCGATGGATGAGCAGTTCTTC. The J gene is TRBJ2-1, the V gene TRBV12-3 or TRBV12-4; perhaps D is TRBD1 or TRBD2 (5 bases each). V dropped 3 bases and J dropped 8 bases, with 17 bases sitting between them. The CDR3 contains 15 residues.

In this sample, this clonotype turned up a few times. The chain uses TRBV20-1 and TRBJ2-5; D call uncertain. The CDR3 is 14 amino acids. The V end lost 6 bases, the J end lost 5 bases, and 19 bases lay between the germline ends. The germline V gene has CDR1 DFQATT and CDR2 SNEGSKA (reference sequence). The CDR3 is CSAEDRGARETQYF. The CDR3 DNA follows: TGCAGTGCCGAGGACCGTGGCGCACGCGAGACCCAGTACTTC.

The sample holds many counts of this clonotype. The chain carries TRBV28 and TRBJ2-1; tentative D call: TRBD1 (6 bases). Germline V lookup: CDR1 MDHEN, CDR2 SYDVKM. CDR3 size: 16 residues. Trimming removed 3 bases at V and 3 bases at J, with 15 bases between. The CDR3 loop reads CASSFWDIGSYNEQFF. The CDR3 nucleotides are TGTGCCAGCAGTTTCTGGGACATAGGAAGCTACAATGAGCAGTTCTTC. Based on the CDR3 plus reference TRBV28 and TRBJ2-1, the full variable domain is DVKVTQSSRYLVKRTGEKVFLECVQDMDHENMFWYRQDPGLGLRLIYFSYDVKMKEKGDIPEGYSVSREKKERFSLILESASTNQTSMYLCASSFWDIGSYNEQFFGPGTRLTVL.

Note on this clonotype: It may be a read error: a sequence one base away is much more abundant. J is TRBJ2-1 and V is TRBV11-2, with 9 bases that match TRBD1. CDR1 and CDR2 (germline): SGHAT, FQNNGV. The CDR3 covers 14 residues. CDR3 sequence (DNA): TGTGCCAACAGCGGCCGACAGGGGGTGGATGAGCAGTTCTTC. Translated: CANSGRQGVDEQFF.

This clonotype appeared many times. This chain uses TRBV6-1 with TRBJ1-1; D remains unclear. The V end lost 1 base, the J end lost 0 bases, and 6 bases lay between the germline ends. Germline V gene sequence: CDR1 MNHNS, CDR2 SASEGT. The CDR3 is made up of 14 amino acids. CDR3 nucleotide sequence: TGTGCCAGCAGTGAAGACGGATTGAACACTGAAGCTTTCTTT. It codes for CASSEDGLNTEAFF.

This chain links TRBV12-3 or TRBV12-4 with TRBJ2-1, with TRBD2 matching over 12 bases. The CDR3 is 14 residues long. The ends lost 6 bases at V and 7 bases at J; junction bases unmatched: 4. The CDR3 DNA is TGTGCCAGCAGGCTGACTAGCGGGAGAAATGAGCAGTTCTTC. It is translated as CASRLTSGRNEQFF.

The chain carries TRBV7-9 and TRBJ1-4; a weak D match, TRBD1 (6 bases). Trimming cost V 0 bases and J 8 bases, with 13 bases left between them. CDR3 size: 15 residues. Germline V gene sequence: CDR1 SEHNR, CDR2 FQNEAQ (reference sequence). DNA of the CDR3: TGTGCCAGCAGCTTAGCCCCAGGGGCCGGGGAAAAACTGTTTTTT. It codes for CASSLAPGAGEKLFF.

This clonotype was seen many times. Here the CDR3 reads CASSLGGDADTQYF. The CDR3 DNA is TGTGCCAGCAGTTTAGGCGGGGACGCAGATACGCAGTATTTT. The chain joins TRBV12-3 or TRBV12-4 to TRBJ2-3; D may be TRBD2 (6 bases). V was shortened by 1 base and J by 4 bases, with 9 bases between the two germline ends. The CDR3 has 14 amino acids.

The rearrangement joins TRBV6-1 to TRBJ2-2, with 8 nucleotides matching TRBD1. CDR1 is MNHNS, CDR2 SASEGT, per germline. The CDR3 covers 14 residues. V was clipped by 3 bases and J by 6 bases; unmatched bases: 3. This CDR3 is CASSDTGGAGELFF. CDR3 in DNA: TGTGCCAGCAGTGACACAGGGGGTGCCGGGGAGCTGTTTTTT.

The V and J genes are TRBV6-1 and TRBJ2-3, with 10 nucleotides matching TRBD1. V lost 8 bases to trimming and J lost 3 bases; unmatched junction nucleotides: 8. The CDR3 loop spans 15 amino acids. CDR1 MNHNS and CDR2 SASEGT come from the germline V gene. DNA of the CDR3: TGTGCCAGCGCCCCAAGGGACAGGGGAACAGATACGCAGTATTTT. It specifies CASAPRDRGTDTQYF.

In this sample, this clonotype turned up a few times. The chain combines TRBV7-4 with TRBJ1-3; D unclear. This CDR3 comprises 14 residues. V lost 3 bases and J 2 bases, leaving 8 bases between the germline ends. Germline V CDR1 and CDR2: SGHVT, SQSDAQ. As DNA, the CDR3 is TGTGCCAGCAGCTTCGGAGTTGCTGGAAACACCATATATTTT. Translation: CASSFGVAGNTIYF.

The V call is TRBV12-5, the J call TRBJ2-1; D unclear. Trimming took 2 bases from V and 0 from J, leaving 2 bases between them. The germline CDR1 and CDR2 sequences are LGHNT and FRNRAP. The CDR3 totals 13 residues. Here the CDR3 reads CASGLSSYNEQFF. The CDR3 DNA reads TGTGCTAGTGGTTTGAGCTCCTACAATGAGCAGTTCTTC.

This clonotype was counted ten times or more. This rearrangement joins TRBV28 to TRBJ1-5; D gene uncertain. CDR3 length: 14 amino acids. The V gene's germline CDR1 is MDHEN and CDR2 SYDVKM. Trimming removed 10 bases at V and 9 bases at J, with 22 bases between. The CDR3 is CATSIRAGGGPQHF. CDR3 nucleotides: TGTGCCACCTCGATCCGGGCAGGCGGTGGGCCCCAGCATTTT.

The genes are TRBV6-2 or TRBV6-3 and TRBJ2-3, with 12 bases identical to TRBD2. Germline CDR1 reads MNHEY; CDR2 reads SVGEGT. This CDR3 is 15 amino acids long. J gave up 9 bases and V 10 bases, and 14 bases lay outside the gene matches. The CDR3 DNA is TGTGCCATCTCCTCTAGCGGGGGGGTACTGGGGACGCAGTATTTT. It codes for CAISSSGGVLGTQYF.

This clonotype was seen repeatedly, ten times or more. This chain joins TRBV11-2 and TRBJ1-1; D gene unclear. V was clipped by 7 bases and J by 2 bases, with 5 bases between them. The CDR3 is 11 residues long. Germline CDR1 SGHAT, CDR2 FQNNGV. The CDR3 DNA reads as TGTGCCAGCAACTACAACACTGAAGCTTTCTTT. Protein sequence: CASNYNTEAFF.

V and J are TRBV13 and TRBJ2-7; 7 nucleotides align to TRBD2. The germline gives CDR1 PRHDT, CDR2 FYEKMQ (reference sequence). The V segment lost 5 bases and the J segment 1 base; nucleotides outside the gene matches: 8. The CDR3 is made up of 15 amino acids. CDR3 DNA: TGTGCCAGCAGCCAGACTTTAGCGGGTTCCTACGAGCAGTACTTC. Encoded protein: CASSQTLAGSYEQYF.

The chain carries TRBV24-1 and TRBJ1-2, with TRBD1 matching over 8 bases. Trimming removed 4 bases from V and 2 bases from J; junction bases left unmatched: 5. This CDR3 is built from 15 residues. Germline V lookup: CDR1 KGHDR, CDR2 SFDVKD. CDR3 in amino acids: CATSDPRQGNYGYTF. DNA for the CDR3: TGTGCCACCAGTGACCCCCGACAGGGGAACTATGGCTACACCTTC.